The rows below give T cell receptor beta chains drawn from one sample of a study of molecular identifiers for immune sequencing clone quantification. TCRdb reprocessed the PCR reads via MiXCR and lists one record per CDR3 protein. This sample yields about 630,000 distinct CDR3 sequences, of which roughly 23% are seen a single time; around 0.78% belongs to the top ten. The sequenced sample was naive CD8+ T cells from blood, with Jurkat cell RNA spiked in. These TCRs come from a human donor in good health. Some libraries in this study had Jurkat cell RNA spiked in. Both conserved end residues are part of each CDR3. D genes are given only for firm matches. Expanded clones are given a class, and other clones once, few, many or no size at all.

>TRBJ2-1|13|TRBV29-1|NA|many
TGCAGCGTTGTTAGCGGTGGGTACAATGAGCAGTTCTTC
CSVVSGGYNEQFF
>TRBJ2-7|15|TRBV27|TRBD1|NA
TGTGCCAGCAGTTTATACAGGGGGCTGCCCTACGAGCAGTACTTC
CASSLYRGLPYEQYF
>TRBJ1-4|16|TRBV7-9|NA|few
TGTGCCAGCAGCTTAGTTACAGTACCAACTAATGAAAAACTGTTTTTT
CASSLVTVPTNEKLFF
>TRBJ1-3|17|TRBV4-1|NA|many
TGCGCCAGCAGCCAGGATGCTGGGGACCTCTCTGGAAACACCATATATTTT
CASSQDAGDLSGNTIYF
>TRBJ2-1|12|TRBV20-1|NA|NA
TGCAGTGCAAACCCGCTAGCATATGAGCAGTTCTTC
CSANPLAYEQFF
>TRBJ1-5|18|TRBV6-2/TRBV6-3|TRBD1|once
TGTGCCAGCGGGGAAATGTGGCTGGACAGGTCGTATTATCAGCCCCAGCATTTT
CASGEMWLDRSYYQPQHF
>TRBJ1-1|12|TRBV30|TRBD1|NA
TGTGCCCGGACGACAGGGTTCACTGAAGCTTTCTTT
CARTTGFTEAFF
>TRBJ1-5|15|TRBV27|NA|once
TGTGCCAGCAGTTTAACCGGGGGACCGTATCAGCCCCAGCATTTT
CASSLTGGPYQPQHF
>TRBJ2-3|17|TRBV20-1|TRBD2|NA
TGCAATGCTAAAGATTGGACTAGCGGTACGAGCACAGATACGCAGTATTTT
CNAKDWTSGTSTDTQYF
>TRBJ1-2|16|TRBV5-6|TRBD1|few
TGTGCCAGCAGCCATATCCAGACAGGGCTCGCCTATGGCTACACCTTC
CASSHIQTGLAYGYTF
>TRBJ1-1|13|TRBV6-5|NA|NA
TGTGCCAGCTGGAGAGTTATGAACACTGAAGCTTTCTTT
CASWRVMNTEAFF
>TRBJ2-3|14|TRBV4-1|NA|many
TGCGCCAGCAGCTATGGACTTTACACAGATACGCAGTATTTT
CASSYGLYTDTQYF
>TRBJ2-2|13|TRBV14|NA|NA
TGTGCCAACAGCCCGCTAAACACCGGGGAGCTGTTTTTT
CANSPLNTGELFF
>TRBJ2-3|22|TRBV4-3|NA|few
TGCGCCAGCAGCCAAGGGATCAGAACAGGGTCGACCGTCTATGAGCGCACAGATACGCAGTATTTT
CASSQGIRTGSTVYERTDTQYF
>TRBJ2-2|19|TRBV7-2|TRBD2|NA
TGTGCCAGCAGCTTAGGGGGACCTGGACTAGCGGCGCACACCGGGGAGCTGTTTTTT
CASSLGGPGLAAHTGELFF
>TRBJ2-7|15|TRBV4-3|NA|NA
TGCGCCAGCAGCCGAGATCTGGGCAGGGTCTACGAGCAGTACTTC
CASSRDLGRVYEQYF
>TRBJ2-1|14|TRBV6-5|NA|few
TGTGCCACCCGGGATGGGACTTCAGGCAATGAGCAGTTCTTC
CATRDGTSGNEQFF
>TRBJ2-7|14|TRBV20-1|TRBD1|few
TGCAGTGCTAAACTTGGGACAGAGAGCTACGAGCAGTACTTC
CSAKLGTESYEQYF
>TRBJ2-7|14|TRBV6-2/TRBV6-3|NA|NA
TGTGCCAGCACCTCACCGGGCCAAGAAAGTGCGCAGTACTTC
CASTSPGQESAQYF
>TRBJ1-5|15|TRBV12-5|TRBD1|NA
TGTGCTAGTGGTTTGGTTGGCGACAGGGATCAGCCCCAGCATTTT
CASGLVGDRDQPQHF
>TRBJ2-1|16|TRBV28|NA|few
TGTGCCAGCAGTTTGGGCCAGAGGGGCTCCTACAATGAGCAGTTCTTC
CASSLGQRGSYNEQFF
>TRBJ2-1|13|TRBV24-1|TRBD2|NA
TGTGCCACGGGACTAGCGGCCTACAATGAGCAGTTCTTC
CATGLAAYNEQFF
>TRBJ2-7|16|TRBV4-1|NA|many
TGCGCCAGCAGCCAAGAGTATTTCTCCCACCCCTACGAGCAGTACTTC
CASSQEYFSHPYEQYF
>TRBJ1-1|14|TRBV4-1|NA|few
TGCGCCAGCAGCCCAAGGGTAATGAACACTGAAGCTTTCTTT
CASSPRVMNTEAFF